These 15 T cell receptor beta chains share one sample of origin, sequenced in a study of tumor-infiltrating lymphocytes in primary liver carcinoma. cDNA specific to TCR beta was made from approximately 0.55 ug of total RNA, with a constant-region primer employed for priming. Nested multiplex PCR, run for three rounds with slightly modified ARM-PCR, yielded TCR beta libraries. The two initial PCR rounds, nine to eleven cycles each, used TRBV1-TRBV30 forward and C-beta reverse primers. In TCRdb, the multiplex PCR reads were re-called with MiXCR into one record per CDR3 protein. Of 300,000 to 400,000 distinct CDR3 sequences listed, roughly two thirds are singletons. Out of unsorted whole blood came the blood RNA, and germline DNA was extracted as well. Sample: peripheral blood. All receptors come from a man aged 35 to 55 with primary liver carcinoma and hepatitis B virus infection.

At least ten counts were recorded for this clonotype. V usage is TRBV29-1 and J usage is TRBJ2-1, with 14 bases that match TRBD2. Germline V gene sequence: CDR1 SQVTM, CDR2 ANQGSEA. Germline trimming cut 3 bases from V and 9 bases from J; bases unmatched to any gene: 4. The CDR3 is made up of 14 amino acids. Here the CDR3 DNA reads TGCAGCGTTGAGGGACTAGCGGGAGTTAGTGAGCAGTTCTTC. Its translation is CSVEGLAGVSEQFF.

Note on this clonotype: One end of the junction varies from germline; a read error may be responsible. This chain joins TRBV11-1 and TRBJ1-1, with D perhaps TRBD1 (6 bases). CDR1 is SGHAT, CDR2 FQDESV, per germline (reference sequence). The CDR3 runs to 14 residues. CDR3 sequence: CGSNFGQGITGAFF. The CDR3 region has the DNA TGTGGCAGCAACTTCGGCCAGGGGATCACTGGAGCTTTCTTT.

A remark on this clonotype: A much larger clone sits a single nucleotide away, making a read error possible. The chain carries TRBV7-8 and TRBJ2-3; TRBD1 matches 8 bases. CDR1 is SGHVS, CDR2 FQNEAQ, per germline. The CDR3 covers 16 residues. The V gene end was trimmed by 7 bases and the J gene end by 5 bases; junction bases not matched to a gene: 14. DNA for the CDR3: TGTGCCAGCAACCCCCACGGTCGGACAGGGAAAGATACGCAGTATTTT. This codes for CASNPHGRTGKDTQYF.

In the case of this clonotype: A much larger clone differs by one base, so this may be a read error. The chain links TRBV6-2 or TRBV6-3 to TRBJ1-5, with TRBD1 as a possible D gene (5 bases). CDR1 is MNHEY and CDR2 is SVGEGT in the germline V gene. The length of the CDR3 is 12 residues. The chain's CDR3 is CGIGAGNQPQHF. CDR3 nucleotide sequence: TGTGGCATCGGGGCAGGCAATCAGCCCCAGCATTTT.

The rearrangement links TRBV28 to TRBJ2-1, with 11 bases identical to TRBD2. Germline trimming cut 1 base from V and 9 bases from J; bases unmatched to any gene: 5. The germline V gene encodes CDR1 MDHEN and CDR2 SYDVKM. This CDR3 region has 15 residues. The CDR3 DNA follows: TGTGCCAGCAGTTTATCAACTAGCGGGAGCGGTGAGCAGTTCTTC. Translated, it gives CASSLSTSGSGEQFF.

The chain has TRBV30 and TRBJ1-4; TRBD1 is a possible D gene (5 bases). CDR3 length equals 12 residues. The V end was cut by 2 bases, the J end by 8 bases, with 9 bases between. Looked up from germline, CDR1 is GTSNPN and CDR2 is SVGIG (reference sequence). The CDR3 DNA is TGTGCCTGGAGTCCAACAGGCGAAAAACTGTTTTTT. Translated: CAWSPTGEKLFF.

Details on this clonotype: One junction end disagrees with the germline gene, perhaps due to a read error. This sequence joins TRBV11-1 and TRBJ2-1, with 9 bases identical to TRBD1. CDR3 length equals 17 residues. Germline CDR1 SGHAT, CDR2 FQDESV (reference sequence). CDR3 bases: TGTGCCACCAGCAAACATGAAGGGACAGGGTGGGTCAATGAGCTGTTCTTC. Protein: CATSKHEGTGWVNELFF.

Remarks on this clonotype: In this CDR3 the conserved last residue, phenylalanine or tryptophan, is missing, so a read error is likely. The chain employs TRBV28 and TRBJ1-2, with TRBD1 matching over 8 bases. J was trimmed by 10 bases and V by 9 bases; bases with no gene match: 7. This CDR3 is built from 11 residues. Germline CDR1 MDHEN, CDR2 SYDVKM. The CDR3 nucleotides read TGTGCCAGTTGGACAGGGATCGACTACACCTCC. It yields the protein CASWTGIDYTS.

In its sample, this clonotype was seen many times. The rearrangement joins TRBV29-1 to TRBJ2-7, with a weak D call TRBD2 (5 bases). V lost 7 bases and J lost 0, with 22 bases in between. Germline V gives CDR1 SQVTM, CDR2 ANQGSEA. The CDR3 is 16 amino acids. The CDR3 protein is CSALGDAPTGSYEQYF. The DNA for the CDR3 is TGCAGCGCCCTGGGAGATGCCCCCACGGGCTCCTACGAGCAGTACTTC.

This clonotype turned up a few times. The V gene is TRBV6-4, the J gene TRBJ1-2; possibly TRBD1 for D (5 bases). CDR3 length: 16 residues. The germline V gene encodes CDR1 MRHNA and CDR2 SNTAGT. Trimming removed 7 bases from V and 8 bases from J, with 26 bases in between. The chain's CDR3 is CASITYPRTRGVGYTF. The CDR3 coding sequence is TGTGCCAGCATAACCTACCCTCGGACGCGAGGGGTAGGCTACACCTTC.

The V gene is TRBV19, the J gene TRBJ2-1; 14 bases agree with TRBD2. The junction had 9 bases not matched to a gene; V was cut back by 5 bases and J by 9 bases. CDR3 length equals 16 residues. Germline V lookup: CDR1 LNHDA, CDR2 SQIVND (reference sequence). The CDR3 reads CASSPGTSGSRGEQFF. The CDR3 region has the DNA TGTGCCAGTAGTCCCGGGACTAGCGGGAGCCGCGGTGAGCAGTTCTTC.

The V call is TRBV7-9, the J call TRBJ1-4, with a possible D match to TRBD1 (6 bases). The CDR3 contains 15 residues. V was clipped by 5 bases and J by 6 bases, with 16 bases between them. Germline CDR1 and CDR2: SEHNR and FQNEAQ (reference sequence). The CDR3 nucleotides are TGTGCCAGCAGCGGTACCGGGACAAACCATGAAAAACTGTTTTTT. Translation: CASSGTGTNHEKLFF.

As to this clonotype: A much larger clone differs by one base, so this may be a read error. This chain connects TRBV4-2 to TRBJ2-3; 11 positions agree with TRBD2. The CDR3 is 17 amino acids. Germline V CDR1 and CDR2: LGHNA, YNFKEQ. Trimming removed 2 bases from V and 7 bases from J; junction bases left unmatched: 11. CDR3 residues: CASSQTSRLAGKHTQYF. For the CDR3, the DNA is TGTGCCAGCAGCCAAACAAGCAGACTAGCGGGAAAGCATACGCAGTATTTT.

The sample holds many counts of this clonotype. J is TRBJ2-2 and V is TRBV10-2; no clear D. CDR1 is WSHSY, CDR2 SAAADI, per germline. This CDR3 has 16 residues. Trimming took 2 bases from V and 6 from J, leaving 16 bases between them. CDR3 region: CASSEDRWGTSGELFF. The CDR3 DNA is TGCGCCAGCAGTGAGGACCGGTGGGGAACTTCCGGGGAGCTGTTTTTT.

This CDR3 reads CASRAGTGLSEQYF. The CDR3 bases are TGTGCCAGCAGGGCCGGGACTGGTCTCAGCGAGCAGTACTTC. This sequence joins TRBV13 and TRBJ2-7; tentatively, D is TRBD2 (6 bases). The germline V gene encodes CDR1 PRHDT and CDR2 FYEKMQ (reference sequence). Trimming stripped 6 bases from V and 6 bases from J, with 18 bases between. The CDR3 length is 14 residues.